This T cell receptor (beta chain) was captured in a study of T cell changes during pregnancy in multiple sclerosis. Sequenced by immunoSEQ multiplex PCR; TCRdb stores in-frame clones only, minus some. This sample has some 30,000 clones, with around nine tenths found just once. The CDR3 covers 15 residues. Source: CD8+ T cells from peripheral blood mononuclear cells, taken in the second trimester of pregnancy. The V gene is TRBV1, the J gene TRBJ1-1. TRBV1 is classified as a pseudogene. The clonotype originates from a female donor with multiple sclerosis, enrolled in a pregnancy study. In DNA, the CDR3 is TGCACCAGCAGCTCTTCGACGGGGTGGGGCACTGAAGCTTTCTTT. The encoded protein is CTSSSSTGWGTEAFF.